This T cell receptor (beta chain) was retrieved from a study of shared clonotypes between healthy human individuals. The germline V gene encodes CDR1 MNHEY and CDR2 SMNVEV (reference sequence). This CDR3 region has 13 residues. V was shortened by 2 bases and J by 7 bases, with 11 bases between the two germline ends. TCRdb's copy holds only in-frame clones and misses some; the assay was immunoSEQ multiplex PCR. The repertoire holds about 2.4 million clones, with roughly nine tenths as singletons. This receptor was identified in a man aged 18 to 29 in good health. Input material: naive CD4+ T cells sorted from blood. As for subset: CD45RA+ positively selected. This chain joins TRBV27 and TRBJ1-2, with D maybe TRBD1 (6 bases). CDR3 DNA: TGTGCCAGCAGTTTAAGGTCAGGGGCTGGCTACACCTTC. Encoded protein: CASSLRSGAGYTF.